What follows is one T cell receptor (beta chain) and its context. The source of the sample is a study of T cell changes during pregnancy in multiple sclerosis. The V segment lost 2 bases and the J segment 7 bases; nucleotides outside the gene matches: 7. The CDR3 length is 15 residues. CDR1 and CDR2 (germline): ENHRY, SYGVKD. The protocol was immunoSEQ multiplex PCR, while the TCRdb copy is restricted to in-frame clones and leaves out a portion. The sample contains tens of thousands of clones, about 94% of which appear only once. The sample consisted of peripheral blood, taken in the third trimester of pregnancy. The chain employs TRBV10-3 and TRBJ2-1, with TRBD2 matching over 8 bases. The receptor comes from a female donor with multiple sclerosis, enrolled in a pregnancy study. CDR3 nucleotide sequence: TGTGCCATCAGTGAGGGAGGACAGCGGGGGAATGAGCAGTTCTTC. Its translation is CAISEGGQRGNEQFF.